This T cell receptor delta chain is from a study of gamma-delta chains in newborns, infants, children. About the study: Microbial exposure reportedly drives polyclonal innate γδ T cell expansion after birth.

Germline values: CDR1 GEAIGNYY, CDR2 EKD. The CDR3 is 23 residues long. TCRdb re-analyzed the reads via CATT. Of about 6,100 delta-chain clones listed, about 2.5% are singletons. Turning to this clone: The junction differs from germline at one of its ends, possibly a read error.

This chain connects TRDV2 to TRDJ3; TRDD3 agrees at 8 bases. This receptor was obtained from a child who was a newborn, infant or young child, either healthy, febrile or measles-vaccinated (not recorded which). Sequenced: blood. The DNA for the CDR3 is TGTGCCTGTGGCACCGTTCTGAGGGATACGCCAGACCTGACCCCCTGGGACACCCGACAGATGTTTTTC. Translating it yields CACGTVLRDTPDLTPWDTRQMFF.